A selection of T cell receptor beta chains follows, all from one sample in a study of blood T cell repertoires in COVID-19. Repertoires were generated with immunoSEQ multiplex PCR, while TCRdb's copy carries only in-frame clones and drops some. The sample yields over 200,000 clones, approximately 90% seen once. The sequenced sample consisted of peripheral blood. Receptor source: a man aged 55 to 70 with COVID-19, enrolled during active disease. Both conserved end residues are part of each CDR3. A D gene is named only where the DNA matches it firmly. Expanded clones are given a class, and other clones once, few, many or no size at all.

d_gene	j_gene	abundance	v_gene	CDR3nt	CDR3aa
-	TRBJ2-2	-	TRBV3-1/TRBV3-2	TGTGCCAGCAGCCAACAACGGCAGACTTACACCGGGGAGCTGTTTTTT	CASSQQRQTYTGELFF
-	TRBJ2-2	-	TRBV5-1	TGCGCCAGCAGCCCAGGGGACACCACCGGGGAGCTGTTTTTT	CASSPGDTTGELFF
TRBD2	TRBJ2-5	-	TRBV18	TGTGCCAGCTCACCGGGACTAGCGGGAGATGGGGAGACCCAGTACTTC	CASSPGLAGDGETQYF
TRBD1	TRBJ1-1	-	TRBV18	TGTGCCAGCTCACCATCCGACAGGGGAATCACTGAAGCTTTCTTT	CASSPSDRGITEAFF
TRBD2	TRBJ2-7	-	TRBV27	TGTGCCAGCCGCTACTCGACTAGCGGGGGGGCCGGGCAGTACTTC	CASRYSTSGGAGQYF
-	TRBJ2-7	-	TRBV18	TGTGCCAGCTCACCAGACAGGTTGCCCTCCTACGAGCAGTACTTC	CASSPDRLPSYEQYF
-	TRBJ2-5	once	TRBV2	TGTGCCAGCCGGAGTGAGACCCAGTACTTC	CASRSETQYF
-	TRBJ2-7	-	TRBV13	TGTGCCAGCAGTATGACGGGGGTTGCCTACGAGCAGTACTTC	CASSMTGVAYEQYF
TRBD1	TRBJ2-7	-	TRBV28	TGTGCCAGCAGTTCTCCCGGGACAGGGCCCTACGAGCAGTACTTC	CASSSPGTGPYEQYF
-	TRBJ1-2	-	TRBV5-1	TGCGCCAGCAGCCCAGCTCGGGTCATCTATGGCTACACCTTC	CASSPARVIYGYTF
-	TRBJ1-3	once	TRBV19	TGTGCCAGTAGTATTGCCAGCTCTGGAAACACCATATATTTT	CASSIASSGNTIYF
-	TRBJ1-6	-	TRBV5-1	TGCGCCAGCAGCTTGCACCCTTCGCGAGGTAATTCACCCCTCCACTTT	CASSLHPSRGNSPLHF
TRBD2	TRBJ2-5	few	TRBV19	TGTGCCAGTAGTTGGGCGGGGGGGCGGTCAGAGACCCAGTACTTC	CASSWAGGRSETQYF
TRBD1	TRBJ1-2	-	TRBV27	TGTGCCAGCAGTCCCTGGACAGGTCCGCGTGGCTACACCTTC	CASSPWTGPRGYTF
-	TRBJ1-2	-	TRBV9	TGTGCCAGCAGCGTAGCGGGGGACCCCTATGGCTACACCTTC	CASSVAGDPYGYTF
TRBD1	TRBJ1-2	-	TRBV23-1	TGCGCCAGCAGTCAACATCCGGGACAGTATAACTATGGCTACACCTTC	CASSQHPGQYNYGYTF
TRBD2	TRBJ2-7	-	TRBV6-5	TGTGCCAGCAGTACTATAGGGAGGGCCTCCTACGAGCAGTACTTC	CASSTIGRASYEQYF
TRBD2	TRBJ2-2	few	TRBV24-1	TGTGCCACCAGTGATCCGGCCCGGGGGGCCGGGGAGCTGTTTTTT	CATSDPARGAGELFF
-	TRBJ1-5	-	TRBV28	TGTGCCAGCAGAATCGGGAGGGCAAATCAGCCCCAGCATTTT	CASRIGRANQPQHF
-	TRBJ1-1	once	TRBV10-3	TGTGCCATCAGCGAAACCGAAAGCAGGATGAACACTGAAGCTTTCTTT	CAISETESRMNTEAFF